The 6 T cell receptor beta chains below were found in one sample sequenced in a study of shared clonotypes between healthy human individuals. This table comes from immunoSEQ multiplex PCR, and its TCRdb copy is limited to in-frame clones, with some not included. The sample shows some 2,500,000 clones, approximately 93% of them seen only once. Sequenced input: naive CD4+ T cells from PBMCs. Documented subset: CD45RA+ positively selected. The receptors originated from a man aged 18 to 35 in good health. Some clones in this sample may be carry-over from other donors' samples.

The chain employs TRBV11-2 and TRBJ1-2, with TRBD1 as a possible D gene (5 bases). The CDR3 contains 15 residues. The germline V gene encodes CDR1 SGHAT and CDR2 FQNNGV. With 5 bases removed from V and 0 bases from J, the gap between germline ends came to 13 bases. CDR3 region: CASSLGTSANYGYTF. Written as DNA, the CDR3 is TGTGCCAGCAGCCTAGGGACCTCTGCTAACTATGGCTACACCTTC. Variable domain in full (rest from reference TRBV11-2 and TRBJ1-2): EAGVAQSPRYKIIEKRQSVAFWCNPISGHATLYWYQQILGQGPKLLIQFQNNGVVDDSQLPKDRFSAERLKGVDSTLKIQPAKLEDSAVYLCASSLGTSANYGYTFGSGTRLTVV.

The V gene is TRBV6-6, the J gene TRBJ1-2; 7 nucleotides agree with TRBD1. Germline assignment: CDR1 MNHNY and CDR2 SVGAGI (reference sequence). The CDR3 runs 13 residues. V gave up 5 bases and J gave up 7 bases; unmatched junction bases: 7. The CDR3 DNA is TGTGCCAGCAGTGGCCTGACAGGGACTGGCTACACCTTC. Protein sequence: CASSGLTGTGYTF.

Note on this clone: Other DNA sequences from this sample encode an identical CDR3 as well. J is TRBJ2-2 and V is TRBV18; TRBD2 might be the D (5 bases). This CDR3 has 16 amino acids. With 3 bases removed from V and 1 base from J, the gap between germline ends came to 12 bases. CDR1 KGHSH and CDR2 LQKENI come from the germline V gene. The CDR3 coding sequence is TGTGCCAGCTCACCTAGTCTGGCGGGGAACACCGGGGAGCTGTTTTTT. Encoded protein: CASSPSLAGNTGELFF.

The J gene is TRBJ2-5, the V gene TRBV4-1, with a tentative D call TRBD1 (6 bases). The CDR3 has 15 amino acids. Germline lookup yields CDR1 MGHRA and CDR2 YSYEKL. V shed 6 bases and J shed 1 base, with 15 bases lying between them. CDR3 DNA: TGCGCCAGCAGAGCGCTCCAGGGGTCCCAAGAGACCCAGTACTTC. Protein sequence: CASRALQGSQETQYF.

The chain links TRBV2 to TRBJ1-1, with D possibly matching TRBD1 (6 bases). V was clipped by 3 bases and J by 0 bases, with 17 bases between them. CDR1 and CDR2 (germline): SNHLY, FYNNEI. The CDR3 has 17 residues. CDR3 protein: CASSEGKSRGLNTEAFF. DNA of the CDR3: TGTGCCAGCAGTGAGGGCAAGTCCAGGGGATTGAACACTGAAGCTTTCTTT.

This clone was detected once. The chain uses TRBV5-1 and TRBJ2-3; 7 bases match TRBD2. In germline, CDR1 is SGHRS, CDR2 YFSETQ. This CDR3 comprises 16 residues. Losses at the gene ends were 0 bases for V and 2 bases for J; bases not matched to a gene: 6. This CDR3 reads CASSLAPAGTTDTQYF. In DNA, the CDR3 is TGCGCCAGCAGCTTGGCCCCAGCGGGGACCACAGATACGCAGTATTTT. Using reference TRBV5-1 and TRBJ2-3 for the parts outside the CDR3, the full variable domain is KAGVTQTPRYLIKTRGQQVTLSCSPISGHRSVSWYQQTPGQGLQFLFEYFSETQRNKGNFPGRFSGRQFSNSRSEMNVSTLELGDSALYLCASSLAPAGTTDTQYFGPGTRLTVL.